This entry describes one T cell receptor (beta chain). The antigen is unknown. The entry originates in a study of CD8 T cells in ankylosing spondylitis. The ends were cut back, 0 bases at V and 3 bases at J, with 15 bases in the middle. The CDR3 has 17 amino acids. Germline V gene lookup returns CDR1 LGHDT and CDR2 YNNKEL (reference sequence). Generation of TCR beta libraries employed quantitative 5'-RACE incorporating molecular barcodes. TCRdb independently ran MiXCR on the 5' RACE reads; one entry per CDR3 protein. The table has about 150,000 distinct CDR3 sequences, more than 40% seen once. Study-level points and caveats: Characteristic of ankylosing spondylitis blood, it appeared, was a TCR beta motif comprising roughly 8 highly homologous variants. Earlier authors reported some of these motif variants in reactive arthritis synovial fluid and blood. Disease-linked clones were found to be CD8+ and relatively rare in peripheral blood.

The V call is TRBV3-1, the J call TRBJ2-1, with D uncertain. The sequence came from a male donor with ankylosing spondylitis. Sequences were obtained from synovial fluid, either unsorted or a sorted T cell fraction (not recorded which). DNA of the CDR3: TGTGCCAGCAGCCAAGAGGTGACCATACCGTTCTACAATGAGCAGTTCTTC. This encodes CASSQEVTIPFYNEQFF.